This passage covers 3 T cell receptor beta chains from one sample sequenced in a study of yellow fever vaccine responses in identical twins. MiXCR, run by TCRdb on the RT-PCR reads, gives a single entry per CDR3 protein. The data contain approximately 2,800 distinct CDR3 sequences, 87% of them singletons. Material: T cells from blood (PBMCs), unsorted or a sorted subset (not recorded which), obtained before or after yellow fever vaccination (not recorded which). These receptor sequences come from a female donor who received the yellow fever vaccine.

The chain carries TRBV11-3 and TRBJ1-3, with 9 nucleotides matching TRBD1. Per germline, CDR1 SGHNT and CDR2 YENEEA. The CDR3 is 16 amino acids. V dropped 5 bases and J dropped 2; count of bases not matched to a gene: 7. CDR3 DNA: TGTGCCAGCAGCGCACAGGGGGCTGAAACTGGAAACACCATATATTTT. Translating it yields CASSAQGAETGNTIYF.

This clonotype occurred a few times. Here the CDR3 DNA reads TGTGCCAGCAGTTACTCGAGCGGAGCTCTCCTTGGCTATGGCTACACCTTC. Translated, it gives CASSYSSGALLGYGYTF. V usage is TRBV6-5 and J usage is TRBJ1-2; D ambiguous. The CDR3 consists of 17 residues. The V end lost 0 bases, the J end lost 4 bases, and 18 bases lay between the germline ends. Germline V gene data show CDR1 as MNHEY and CDR2 as SVGAGI.

The chain carries TRBV12-3 or TRBV12-4 and TRBJ2-5; tentative D call: TRBD1 (6 bases). V dropped 11 bases and J dropped 2 bases, with 15 bases sitting between them. The CDR3 is 13 residues long. The CDR3, as DNA: TGTGCCTCTACAGGGCAGATTCAAGAGACCCAGTACTTC. Translation gives CASTGQIQETQYF.